Below are 27 T cell receptor beta chains sequenced from a single sample in a study of CXCR3-negative and CXCR3-positive naive CD8 T cells. Study-level points and caveats: When CXCR3-positive naive cells were set against CXCR3-negative naive cells, the former had more hydrophobic TRB CDR3s.

The libraries of TRB cDNA were constructed through 5' RACE using UMI labels. Following a re-call of the 5' RACE reads, TCRdb has one entry per CDR3 protein and lacks DNA. The sample has about 84,000 distinct CDR3 sequences. For these receptors, no antigen is known. Input material: naive CXCR3+ CD8+ T cells from blood. This sample's subset: CD45RO-CCR7+CD27+CD95- naive CD8+ T cells expressing CXCR3 (TNR3+). The receptors come from a human donor in good health. Some clones in this sample may be carry-over from other donors' samples.

The V and J genes are TRBV7-6 and TRBJ2-2; lacking DNA, the TRBD2 call made by TCRdb goes unchecked. Germline CDR1 is SGHVS and CDR2 is FNYEAQ. This CDR3 has 14 amino acids. The CDR3 region is CASSQRESTGELFF.

The chain uses TRBV28 and TRBJ2-2; TCRdb's D call, TRBD1, is unchecked because there is no DNA. Looked up from germline, CDR1 is MDHEN and CDR2 is SYDVKM. The CDR3 is 15 amino acids. The CDR3 protein is CASSMQGALTGELFF. The full variable domain, completed using reference TRBV28 and TRBJ2-2, is DVKVTQSSRYLVKRTGEKVFLECVQDMDHENMFWYRQDPGLGLRLIYFSYDVKMKEKGDIPEGYSVSREKKERFSLILESASTNQTSMYLCASSMQGALTGELFFGEGSRLTVL.

This chain uses TRBV12-3 or TRBV12-4 with TRBJ1-4; TCRdb's D gene call, TRBD1, goes unchecked for lack of DNA. CDR3 size: 15 residues. The CDR3 is CASSLTGGGNEKLFF.

This chain uses TRBV20-1 with TRBJ2-1; TCRdb gives TRBD2 as the D gene, but with no DNA this cannot be confirmed. There are 15 residues in the CDR3. Germline CDR1 and CDR2: DFQATT and SNEGSKA (reference sequence). Here the CDR3 reads CSAQGASGSYTEQFF.

This chain uses TRBV29-1 with TRBJ1-1; without DNA, the TCRdb call of TRBD1 cannot be checked. The V gene's germline CDR1 is SQVTM and CDR2 ANQGSEA. There are 12 residues in the CDR3. The CDR3 sequence is CSAGILNTEAFF.

This rearrangement joins TRBV27 to TRBJ2-3; TCRdb's D gene call, TRBD2, goes unchecked for lack of DNA. Germline CDR1 is MNHEY and CDR2 is SMNVEV (reference sequence). The CDR3 is 17 residues long. CDR3 sequence reads: CASSNPSSRYGTDTQYF.

The rearrangement joins TRBV2 to TRBJ2-4; lacking DNA, the TRBD1 call made by TCRdb goes unchecked. This CDR3 has 12 amino acids. Germline V CDR1 and CDR2: SNHLY, FYNNEI. The chain's CDR3 is CASWGRGNIQYF. Looking up the rest from reference TRBV2 and TRBJ2-4 gives the full variable domain: EPEVTQTPSHQVTQMGQEVILRCVPISNHLYFYWYRQILGQKVEFLVSFYNNEISEKSEIFDDQFSVERPDGSNFTLKIRSTKLEDSAMYFCASWGRGNIQYFGAGTRLSVL.

The gene calls are TRBV28 and TRBJ1-1. The V gene's germline CDR1 is MDHEN and CDR2 SYDVKM. This CDR3 has 11 amino acids. The CDR3 protein is CASNLETEAFF.

This chain connects TRBV28 to TRBJ2-1. CDR3 length: 11 amino acids. Germline-derived CDR1 and CDR2 are MDHEN and SYDVKM. CDR3 region: CASRQTNEQFF.

V and J are TRBV20-1 and TRBJ2-7; TCRdb gives TRBD2 as the D gene, but with no DNA this cannot be confirmed. Per the germline V gene, CDR1 is DFQATT and CDR2 is SNEGSKA (reference sequence). The CDR3 is made up of 13 amino acids. The CDR3 loop reads CSARGLSSYEQYF.

The chain joins TRBV7-6 to TRBJ1-1. Germline CDR1 reads SGHVS; CDR2 reads FNYEAQ. The CDR3 has 13 amino acids. The CDR3 here is CASSRSLDTEAFF.

The V and J genes are TRBV6-5 and TRBJ2-7; the TCRdb D gene call, TRBD1, has no DNA to confirm it. Germline CDR1 and CDR2: MNHEY and SVGAGI. The length of the CDR3 is 12 residues. The CDR3 protein is CASKTGFNEQYF.

The chain uses TRBV7-9 and TRBJ1-2; TCRdb proposes TRBD1, but this gene call is untestable without DNA. Germline-derived CDR1 and CDR2 are SEHNR and FQNEAQ (reference sequence). This CDR3 contains 15 residues. The CDR3 loop reads CASSLVWRTNYGYTF.

The chain carries TRBV6-1 and TRBJ2-7; checking the TCRdb D call of TRBD1 is not possible without DNA. Per the germline V gene, CDR1 is MNHNS and CDR2 is SASEGT. CDR3 length: 14 amino acids. The CDR3 here is CASSVGDSSYEQYF.

The chain uses TRBV29-1 and TRBJ2-1. The germline gives CDR1 SQVTM, CDR2 ANQGSEA. This CDR3 is 16 amino acids long. The CDR3 reads CSVEDLYSSSYNEQFF.

V gene TRBV13 combines with J gene TRBJ1-4. This CDR3 spans 13 amino acids. Germline CDR1 and CDR2: PRHDT and FYEKMQ (reference sequence). CDR3 in amino acids: CASSGATNEKLFF.

The chain couples TRBV20-1 to TRBJ2-3; TCRdb selects TRBD1, and the lack of DNA leaves this call unchecked. Germline CDR1 DFQATT, CDR2 SNEGSKA (reference sequence). The CDR3 length is 17 residues. This chain's CDR3 is CSAPLPPVAGLTDTQYF.

The chain combines TRBV7-9 with TRBJ2-7. Germline CDR1 is SEHNR and CDR2 is FQNEAQ (reference sequence). The CDR3 loop spans 14 amino acids. The CDR3: CASSLGMTSYEQYF.

The chain joins TRBV29-1 to TRBJ2-1; TCRdb designates TRBD2, a call that cannot be tested without DNA. There are 16 residues in the CDR3. CDR1 is SQVTM, CDR2 ANQGSEA, per germline. The CDR3 sequence: CSVEREDWSSYNEQFF.

The chain links TRBV7-2 to TRBJ2-7; there is no DNA to check the TCRdb D call of TRBD2. Germline CDR1 reads SGHTA; CDR2 reads FQGNSA. This CDR3 is 18 amino acids long. The CDR3 loop is CASSHRGLERGDPYEQYF.

This sequence joins TRBV20-1 and TRBJ1-1; the TCRdb D gene call, TRBD1, has no DNA to confirm it. CDR3 length equals 14 residues. Germline assignment: CDR1 DFQATT and CDR2 SNEGSKA (reference sequence). The CDR3 spells CSASYRGLGTEAFF.

The CDR3 protein is CASSFGTGPQETQYF. The V call is TRBV5-6, the J call TRBJ2-5; TCRdb selects TRBD1, and the lack of DNA leaves this call unchecked. CDR3 length equals 15 residues. Germline values: CDR1 SGHDT, CDR2 YYEEEE.

CDR3 residues: CASSSAAQGANGYTF. V is TRBV5-4 and J is TRBJ1-2; TCRdb gives TRBD1 as the D gene, but with no DNA this cannot be confirmed. This CDR3 has 15 residues. Per the germline V gene, CDR1 is SGHNT and CDR2 is YYREEE (reference sequence).

The chain recombines TRBV28 with TRBJ1-3. This CDR3 is 17 amino acids long. The germline V gene has CDR1 MDHEN and CDR2 SYDVKM. The CDR3 sequence is CASSLYPGRYEGNTIYF.

The gene calls are TRBV24-1 and TRBJ2-1; without DNA, the TCRdb call of TRBD1 cannot be checked. This CDR3 is 14 amino acids long. Germline V gene data show CDR1 as KGHDR and CDR2 as SFDVKD. The CDR3 sequence is CATSEPGRGNEQFF.

This rearrangement joins TRBV27 to TRBJ2-1; absent DNA, TCRdb's TRBD2 call cannot be checked. This CDR3 comprises 18 residues. Germline V gene lookup returns CDR1 MNHEY and CDR2 SMNVEV (reference sequence). The CDR3 is CASSPHWGTSVGFNEQFF.

The genes are TRBV5-6 and TRBJ1-2. The CDR3 runs 16 residues. CDR1 is SGHDT, CDR2 YYEEEE, per germline. This CDR3 reads CASSFLGLLPSYGYTF.